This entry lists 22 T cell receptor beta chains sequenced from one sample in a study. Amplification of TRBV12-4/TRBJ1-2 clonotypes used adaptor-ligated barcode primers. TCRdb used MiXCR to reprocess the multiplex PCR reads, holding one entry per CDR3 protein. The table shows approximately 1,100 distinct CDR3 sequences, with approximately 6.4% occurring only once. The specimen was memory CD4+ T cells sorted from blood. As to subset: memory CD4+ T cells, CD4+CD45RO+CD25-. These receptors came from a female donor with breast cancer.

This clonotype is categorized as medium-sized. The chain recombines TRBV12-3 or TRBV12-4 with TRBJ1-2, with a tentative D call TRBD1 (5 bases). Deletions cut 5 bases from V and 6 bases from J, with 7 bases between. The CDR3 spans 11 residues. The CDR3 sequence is CASSLGDGYTF. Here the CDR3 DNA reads TGTGCCAGCAGTCTAGGGGATGGCTACACCTTC.

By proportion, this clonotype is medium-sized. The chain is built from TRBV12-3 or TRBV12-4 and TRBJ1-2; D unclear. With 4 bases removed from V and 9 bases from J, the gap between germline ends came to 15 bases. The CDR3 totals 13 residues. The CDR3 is CASSSRDFPRYTF. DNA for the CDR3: TGTGCCAGCAGTTCTAGGGATTTTCCACGCTACACCTTC.

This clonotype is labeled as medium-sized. The CDR3: CASSSLRGYTF. The CDR3 coding sequence is TGTGCCAGCAGTTCCCTCAGGGGCTACACCTTC. The chain links TRBV12-3 or TRBV12-4 to TRBJ1-2; D ambiguous. V lost 4 bases, J lost 8 bases, and 8 bases lay in between. CDR3 size: 11 residues.

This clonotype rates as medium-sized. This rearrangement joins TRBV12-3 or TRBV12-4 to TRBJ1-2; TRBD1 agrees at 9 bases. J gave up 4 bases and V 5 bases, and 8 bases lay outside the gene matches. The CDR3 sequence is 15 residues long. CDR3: CASSPGTGWGYGYTF. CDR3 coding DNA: TGTGCCAGCAGTCCCGGGACAGGGTGGGGCTATGGCTACACCTTC.

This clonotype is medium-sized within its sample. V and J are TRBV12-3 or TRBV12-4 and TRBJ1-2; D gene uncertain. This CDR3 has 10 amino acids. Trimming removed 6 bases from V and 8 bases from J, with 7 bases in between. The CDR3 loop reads CASRGLGYTF. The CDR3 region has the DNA TGTGCCAGCAGAGGTTTGGGCTACACCTTC.

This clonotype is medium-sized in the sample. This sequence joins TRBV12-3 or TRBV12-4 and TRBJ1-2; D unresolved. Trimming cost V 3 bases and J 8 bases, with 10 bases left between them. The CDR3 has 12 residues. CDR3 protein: CASSFDVWGYTF. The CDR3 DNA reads TGTGCCAGCAGTTTTGACGTATGGGGCTACACCTTC.

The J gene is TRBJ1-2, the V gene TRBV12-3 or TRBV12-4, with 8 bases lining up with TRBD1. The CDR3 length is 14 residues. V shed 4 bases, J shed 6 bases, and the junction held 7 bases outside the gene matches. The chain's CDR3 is CASSSGQGGHGYTF. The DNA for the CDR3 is TGTGCCAGCAGTTCCGGACAGGGAGGACATGGCTACACCTTC.

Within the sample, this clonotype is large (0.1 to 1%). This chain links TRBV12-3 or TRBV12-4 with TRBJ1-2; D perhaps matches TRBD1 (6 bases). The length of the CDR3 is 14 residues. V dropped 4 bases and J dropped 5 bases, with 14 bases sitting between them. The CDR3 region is CASSWAQGRYGYTF. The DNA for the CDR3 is TGTGCCAGCAGTTGGGCACAGGGAAGATATGGCTACACCTTC.

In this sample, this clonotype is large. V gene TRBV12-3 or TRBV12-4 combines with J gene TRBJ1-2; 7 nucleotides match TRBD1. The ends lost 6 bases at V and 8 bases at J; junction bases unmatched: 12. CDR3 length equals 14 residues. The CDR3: CASSPTGNNVGYTF. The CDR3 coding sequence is TGTGCCAGCAGCCCGACAGGGAATAACGTCGGCTACACCTTC.

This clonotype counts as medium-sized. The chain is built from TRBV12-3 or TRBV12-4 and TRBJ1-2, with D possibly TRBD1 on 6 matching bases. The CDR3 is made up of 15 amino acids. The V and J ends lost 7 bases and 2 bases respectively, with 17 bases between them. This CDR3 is CASNNLRGLNYGYTF. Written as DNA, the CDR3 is TGTGCCAGCAATAATCTCAGGGGCCTCAACTATGGCTACACCTTC.

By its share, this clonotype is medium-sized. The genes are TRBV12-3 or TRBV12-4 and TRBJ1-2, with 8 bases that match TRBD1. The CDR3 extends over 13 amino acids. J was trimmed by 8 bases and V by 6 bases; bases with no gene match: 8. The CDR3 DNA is TGTGCCAGCAGGCCCGGACAGGGAGAGGGCTACACCTTC. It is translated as CASRPGQGEGYTF.

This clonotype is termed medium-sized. The CDR3 loop is CASSFRHGYTF. CDR3 in DNA: TGTGCCAGCAGTTTTCGTCATGGCTACACCTTC. The chain employs TRBV12-3 or TRBV12-4 and TRBJ1-2; D gene uncertain. The CDR3 totals 11 residues. The ends were cut back, 3 bases at V and 6 bases at J, with 5 bases in the middle.

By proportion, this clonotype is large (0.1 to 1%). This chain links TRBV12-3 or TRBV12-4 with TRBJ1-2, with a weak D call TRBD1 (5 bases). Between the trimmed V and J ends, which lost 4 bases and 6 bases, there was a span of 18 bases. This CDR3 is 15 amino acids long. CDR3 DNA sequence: TGTGCCAGCAGTTCCGCGAGAGGCAGGGAAGATGGCTACACCTTC. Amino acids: CASSSARGREDGYTF.

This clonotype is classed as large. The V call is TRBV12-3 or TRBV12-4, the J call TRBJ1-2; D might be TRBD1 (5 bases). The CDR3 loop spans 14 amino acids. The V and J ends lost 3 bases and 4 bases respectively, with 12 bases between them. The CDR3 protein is CASSFGQTSYGYTF. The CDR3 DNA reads TGTGCCAGCAGTTTTGGACAAACCTCCTATGGCTACACCTTC.

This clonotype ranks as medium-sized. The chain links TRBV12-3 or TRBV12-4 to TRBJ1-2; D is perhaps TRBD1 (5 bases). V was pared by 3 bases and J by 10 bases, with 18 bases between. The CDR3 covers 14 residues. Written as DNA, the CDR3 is TGTGCCAGCAGTTTCCAGGGTTCAACTATGGACTACACCTTC. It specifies CASSFQGSTMDYTF.

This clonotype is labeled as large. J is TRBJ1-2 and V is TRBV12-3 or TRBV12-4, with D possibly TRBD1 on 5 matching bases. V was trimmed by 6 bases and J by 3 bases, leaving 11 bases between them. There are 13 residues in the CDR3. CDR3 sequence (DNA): TGTGCCAGCAGAAGGGACGGGTACTATGGCTACACCTTC. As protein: CASRRDGYYGYTF.

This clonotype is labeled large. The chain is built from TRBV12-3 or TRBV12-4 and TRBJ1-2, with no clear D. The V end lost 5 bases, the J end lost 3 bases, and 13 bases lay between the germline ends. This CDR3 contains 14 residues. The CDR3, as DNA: TGTGCCAGCAGTACGCAGCCGGTATACTATGGCTACACCTTC. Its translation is CASSTQPVYYGYTF.

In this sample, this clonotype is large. The CDR3 spells CASSWNQGDGGYTF. The CDR3 DNA reads as TGTGCCAGCAGTTGGAACCAGGGTGATGGTGGCTACACCTTC. This chain connects TRBV12-3 or TRBV12-4 to TRBJ1-2; the D gene is possibly TRBD1 (5 bases). The CDR3 is made up of 14 amino acids. V lost 4 bases and J 7 bases, leaving 16 bases between the germline ends.

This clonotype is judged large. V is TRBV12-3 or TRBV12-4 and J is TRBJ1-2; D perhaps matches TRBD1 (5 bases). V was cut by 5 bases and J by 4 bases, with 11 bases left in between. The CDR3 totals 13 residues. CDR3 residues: CASSATGGYGYTF. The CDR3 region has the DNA TGTGCCAGCAGTGCCACAGGAGGCTATGGCTACACCTTC.

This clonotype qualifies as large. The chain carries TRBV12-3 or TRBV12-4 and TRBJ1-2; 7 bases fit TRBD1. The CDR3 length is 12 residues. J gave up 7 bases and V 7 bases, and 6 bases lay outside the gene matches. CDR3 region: CASTSTGIGYTF. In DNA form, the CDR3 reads TGTGCCAGCACCTCGACAGGGATTGGCTACACCTTC.

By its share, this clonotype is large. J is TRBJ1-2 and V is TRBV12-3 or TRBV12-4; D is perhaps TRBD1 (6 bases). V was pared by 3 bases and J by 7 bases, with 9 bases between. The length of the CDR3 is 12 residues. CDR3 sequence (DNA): TGTGCCAGCAGTTTCGGGGACATTGGCTACACCTTC. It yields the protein CASSFGDIGYTF.

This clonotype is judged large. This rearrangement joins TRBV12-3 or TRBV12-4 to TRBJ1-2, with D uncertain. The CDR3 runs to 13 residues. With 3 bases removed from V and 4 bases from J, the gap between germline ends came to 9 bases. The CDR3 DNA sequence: TGTGCCAGCAGTTTCAGCGAATCCTATGGCTACACCTTC. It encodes CASSFSESYGYTF.